This record concerns one T cell receptor beta chain sequence. The antigen is undetermined. Making TCR cDNA involved 5'RACE template switching, which added UMIs and a universal primer site. In TCRdb, the 5' RACE reads were re-called with MiXCR into one record per CDR3 protein. The data show hundreds of thousands of distinct CDR3 sequences, about a sixth seen once. The sample is drawn from a study of T cells after yellow fever vaccination. The wider study: With SMART-Seq v4 Ultra Low Input, the fractions containing low cell numbers were prepared. Findings and caveats of the study: The secondary response was weaker, and its peak arrived faster, on day 5 versus 15.

V was clipped by 2 bases and J by 1 base, with 11 bases between them. The CDR3 totals 15 residues. Germline CDR1 and CDR2: MGHRA and YSYEKL. This sample comprised PBMCs, obtained less than 6 days after the first yellow fever vaccination. The TCR was taken from a man younger than 35 who received the YFV17D yellow fever vaccine. The rearrangement joins TRBV4-1 to TRBJ1-1; D is unclear. This chain's CDR3 is CASSQPLPSNTEAFF. The CDR3 bases are TGCGCCAGCAGCCAACCGCTACCCTCGAACACTGAAGCTTTCTTT.